Below, 20 T cell receptor beta chains from the same sample are listed, as sequenced in a study of blood T cell repertoires in COVID-19. TCRdb's copy holds only in-frame clones and misses some; the assay was immunoSEQ multiplex PCR. This sample has 150,000 to 200,000 clones, with approximately 95% found just once. The sequencing input was peripheral blood. The receptors were gathered from a woman aged 50 to 60 with acute or convalescent COVID-19.

V gene TRBV2 combines with J gene TRBJ2-1; 7 bases fit TRBD1. V lost 3 bases and J lost 0; bases outside the gene matches: 11. CDR1 is SNHLY, CDR2 FYNNEI, per germline. The CDR3 loop spans 18 amino acids. The CDR3 sequence: CASSDAVNRGRSYNEQFF. Here the CDR3 DNA reads TGTGCCAGCAGTGACGCAGTCAACAGGGGACGCTCCTACAATGAGCAGTTCTTC.

In DNA, the CDR3 is TGTGCCGGGGGACAGCGACCCAATCAGCCCCAGCATTTT. Protein product: CAGGQRPNQPQHF. The rearrangement links TRBV6-5 to TRBJ1-5; TRBD1 agrees at 7 bases. The CDR3 has 13 amino acids. V lost 11 bases to trimming and J lost 3 bases; unmatched junction nucleotides: 7. Germline CDR1 reads MNHEY; CDR2 reads SVGAGI.

J is TRBJ1-1 and V is TRBV30; 7 bases agree with TRBD1. V lost 4 bases to trimming and J lost 4 bases; unmatched junction nucleotides: 3. This CDR3 is 12 amino acids long. Germline V lookup: CDR1 GTSNPN, CDR2 SVGIG (reference sequence). CDR3 bases: TGTGCCTGGATCTCAGGGGGCACTGAAGCTTTCTTT. It translates to CAWISGGTEAFF.

Only one count was recorded for this clone. The chain has TRBV9 and TRBJ1-1, with a possible D match to TRBD1 (6 bases). Trimming removed 4 bases at V and 3 bases at J, with 13 bases between. Germline CDR1 reads SGDLS; CDR2 reads YYNGEE. The CDR3 contains 14 residues. The CDR3 region is CASSTSTGHTEAFF. CDR3 nucleotide sequence: TGTGCCAGCAGCACCTCGACAGGCCACACTGAAGCTTTCTTT.

The chain recombines TRBV28 with TRBJ1-2; 8 bases are a match to TRBD1. Trimming at V came to 7 bases and at J to 6 bases, leaving 4 bases not matched to a gene. The germline V gene encodes CDR1 MDHEN and CDR2 SYDVKM. This CDR3 comprises 12 residues. The CDR3 spells CASKPRGHGYTF. DNA of the CDR3: TGTGCCAGCAAGCCCAGGGGGCATGGCTACACCTTC.

The rearrangement uses TRBV19 and TRBJ1-4, with D perhaps matching TRBD1 (5 bases). Deletions cut 6 bases from V and 6 bases from J, with 20 bases between. The CDR3 has 16 amino acids. CDR1 and CDR2 from the germline V gene are LNHDA and SQIVND (reference sequence). The CDR3 DNA sequence: TGTGCCAGTAGCACGGGGGGTAGGGGACGAGATGAAAAACTGTTTTTT. Translated: CASSTGGRGRDEKLFF.

CDR3 protein: CASSQDRTGRVPDGYTF. CDR3 coding DNA: TGCGCCAGCAGCCAAGACCGGACAGGGCGTGTCCCCGATGGCTACACCTTC. This chain joins TRBV4-3 and TRBJ1-2, with 8 bases matching TRBD1. Germline-derived CDR1 and CDR2 are LGHNA and YSLEER. With V trimmed by 0 bases and J by 6 bases, 12 bases remained unmatched. The CDR3 spans 17 residues.

Comment on this clone: An end of the junction differs from the germline gene, which may be a read error. The rearrangement uses TRBV23-1 and TRBJ1-1; D may be TRBD1 (5 bases). TRBV23-1 is labeled an ORF, and its function is uncertain. This CDR3 is 14 amino acids long. The CDR3 spells CASSQSPGNPEAFF. The CDR3 nucleotides are TGCGCCAGCAGTCAATCACCAGGGAACCCTGAAGCTTTCTTT.

This sequence joins TRBV6-5 and TRBJ1-1; no definite D call. The germline gives CDR1 MNHEY, CDR2 SVGAGI. The CDR3 contains 15 residues. The V gene lost 6 bases and the J gene lost 0 bases, with 14 bases spanning the gap. The CDR3 DNA sequence: TGTGCCAGCAGCCCCCCCTATGCTATGAACACTGAAGCTTTCTTT. Protein product: CASSPPYAMNTEAFF.

The chain uses TRBV30 and TRBJ2-1; D remains unclear. V was clipped by 5 bases and J by 4 bases, with 6 bases between them. The CDR3 is made up of 11 amino acids. Germline CDR1 and CDR2: GTSNPN and SVGIG (reference sequence). This chain's CDR3 is CAWFQYNEQFF. The CDR3 nucleotides read TGTGCCTGGTTTCAGTACAATGAGCAGTTCTTC.

About this clone: Other DNA sequences of this sample code for an identical CDR3. This sequence joins TRBV25-1 and TRBJ1-5; possible D gene TRBD1, 5 bases. The CDR3 is made up of 12 amino acids. Per the germline V gene, CDR1 is MGHDK and CDR2 is SYGVNS. Trimming took off 6 bases at V and 2 bases at J, with 5 bases between the two ends. The CDR3 protein is CASRQGNQPQHF. DNA for the CDR3: TGTGCCAGCAGACAGGGCAATCAGCCCCAGCATTTT.

In regard to this clone: A junction end diverges from the germline sequence, so it may reflect a read error. The J gene is TRBJ1-2, the V gene TRBV19; 7 positions agree with TRBD1. The CDR3 runs 16 residues. Germline values: CDR1 LNHDA, CDR2 SQIVND (reference sequence). Written as DNA, the CDR3 is TGTGCCAGTAGTATGTGGCCCCTGACAGGGAACCATGGCCACACCTTC. This encodes CASSMWPLTGNHGHTF.

The chain links TRBV27 to TRBJ1-6; D might be TRBD1 (6 bases). V gave up 5 bases and J gave up 7 bases, with 15 bases separating them. CDR1 is MNHEY and CDR2 is SMNVEV in the germline V gene (reference sequence). The CDR3 has 15 residues. CDR3 DNA sequence: TGTGCCAGCAGTCGACGACAGGATTTAAATTCACCCCTCCACTTT. Translated, it gives CASSRRQDLNSPLHF.

J is TRBJ1-1 and V is TRBV11-1, with unresolved D. The V and J ends lost 2 bases and 4 bases respectively, with 5 bases between them. Germline-derived CDR1 and CDR2 are SGHAT and FQDESV (reference sequence). This CDR3 spans 12 amino acids. CDR3 loop: CASSLLRTEAFF. CDR3 nucleotides: TGTGCCAGCAGCTTATTGCGCACTGAAGCTTTCTTT.

The V and J genes are TRBV28 and TRBJ1-6; 8 bases map to TRBD1. The CDR3 totals 16 residues. With V trimmed by 6 bases and J by 6 bases, 10 bases remained unmatched. CDR1 is MDHEN and CDR2 is SYDVKM in the germline V gene. As DNA, the CDR3 is TGTGCCAGCAGCACCCGGACAGGGTTTCGTAATTCACCCCTCCACTTT. This translates into CASSTRTGFRNSPLHF.

The chain is built from TRBV5-1 and TRBJ2-1; TRBD2 aligns across 11 bases. This CDR3 is built from 15 residues. V trimming: 4 bases; J trimming: 6 bases; junction bases outside the gene matches: 6. Germline lookup yields CDR1 SGHRS and CDR2 YFSETQ. The CDR3 region has the DNA TGCGCCAGCAGCGCCGACCTAGCGGGGGGCAATGAGCAGTTCTTC. It encodes CASSADLAGGNEQFF. Complete variable domain (other parts from reference TRBV5-1 and TRBJ2-1): KAGVTQTPRYLIKTRGQQVTLSCSPISGHRSVSWYQQTPGQGLQFLFEYFSETQRNKGNFPGRFSGRQFSNSRSEMNVSTLELGDSALYLCASSADLAGGNEQFFGPGTRLTVL.

The V and J genes are TRBV6-1 and TRBJ1-5, with D perhaps matching TRBD1 (5 bases). The V gene lost 4 bases and the J gene lost 0 bases, with 19 bases spanning the gap. This CDR3 spans 18 amino acids. Germline V CDR1 and CDR2: MNHNS, SASEGT. Here the CDR3 reads CASSVRRRGGYSNQPQHF. CDR3 coding DNA: TGTGCCAGCAGTGTACGACGGAGGGGCGGTTATAGCAATCAGCCCCAGCATTTT.

This clone was picked up one time. At one end, the junction sequence differs from germline, possibly due to a read error. This chain joins TRBV27 and TRBJ1-1; possible D gene TRBD1, 5 bases. The CDR3 has 13 residues. Germline-derived CDR1 and CDR2 are MNHEY and SMNVEV (reference sequence). The CDR3 DNA sequence: TGTGCCGGCAGTTTATCGGGGGGGGCTGAAGCTTTCTTT. Translating it yields CAGSLSGGAEAFF.

V gene TRBV19 combines with J gene TRBJ1-4; the match to TRBD1 covers 10 bases. The CDR3 consists of 16 residues. CDR1 is LNHDA, CDR2 SQIVND, per germline (reference sequence). Trimming cost V 5 bases and J 4 bases; bases outside gene matches: 7. Written as DNA, the CDR3 is TGTGCCAGTAGTCCGGGACAGGGGACTCTTAATGAAAAACTGTTTTTT. Translated: CASSPGQGTLNEKLFF.

The V gene is TRBV7-9, the J gene TRBJ2-3; D remains ambiguous. Germline assignment: CDR1 SEHNR and CDR2 FQNEAQ (reference sequence). Trimming took off 3 bases at V and 1 base at J, with 8 bases between the two ends. The CDR3 totals 14 residues. DNA of the CDR3: TGTGCCAGCAGCTTTAACGTAGGCACAGATACGCAGTATTTT. Its translation is CASSFNVGTDTQYF.